Each of the 21 T cell receptor beta chains below was sequenced from the same sample in a study of CD8+ T cells in alopecia areata (dated 2018 in TCRdb). The protocol used for the library was the immunoSEQ multiplex PCR assay. RNA was extracted from all samples and reverse transcribed into cDNA as template for TCR sequencing. This immuneACCESS table, as held by TCRdb, lists in-frame sequences with V and J called but not all clones. Of the missing ones, under half trace to an unresolved V gene in checked studies; the others have no known cause. In all, the sample holds around 100,000 clones, and 70% to 90% of those were seen once. In total, the top ten clones hold around 10% of the sample. This specimen's treatment or condition label, interpreted: oral pan-JAK inhibitor, 5-10 mg twice daily. The sequencing used CD8+ T cells sorted from blood, collected between weeks 30 and 35, from a patient treated with tofacitinib. These receptors originate from a human donor with alopecia areata.

This chain uses TRBV27 with TRBJ2-7; TRBD1 might be the D (5 bases). The CDR3 runs to 13 residues. In germline, CDR1 is MNHEY, CDR2 SMNVEV (reference sequence). Deletions cut 5 bases from V and 2 bases from J, with 10 bases between. CDR3 loop: CASSPQQAYEQYF. For the CDR3, the DNA is TGTGCCAGCAGTCCCCAACAGGCCTACGAGCAGTACTTC.

The rearrangement joins TRBV4-2 to TRBJ2-1; D is possibly TRBD2 (6 bases). Germline V lookup: CDR1 LGHNA, CDR2 YNFKEQ. Trimming cost V 0 bases and J 7 bases, with 10 bases left between them. The CDR3 runs to 14 residues. The CDR3 is CASSQEGGLNEQFF. The CDR3 DNA is TGTGCCAGCAGCCAAGAAGGAGGGCTAAATGAGCAGTTCTTC.

The gene calls are TRBV7-8 and TRBJ2-3, with 14 nucleotides matching TRBD2. This CDR3 is 18 amino acids long. Germline lookup yields CDR1 SGHVS and CDR2 FQNEAQ. V lost 5 bases and J lost 5; bases outside the gene matches: 12. The CDR3 loop is CASSRSTSGRAVEDTQYF. CDR3 DNA: TGTGCCAGCAGCCGTTCGACTAGCGGGAGGGCCGTCGAAGATACGCAGTATTTT.

The chain recombines TRBV27 with TRBJ2-5; 8 bases line up with TRBD2. Unmatched junction bases numbered 13, after V lost 6 bases and J lost 1 base. The CDR3 is 17 residues long. Looked up from germline, CDR1 is MNHEY and CDR2 is SMNVEV (reference sequence). CDR3 nucleotides: TGTGCCAGCAGCCTCGGACTAGCACCGTTGGGCCAAGAGACCCAGTACTTC. This sequence encodes CASSLGLAPLGQETQYF.

The chain recombines TRBV11-2 with TRBJ2-2, with no clear D. V gave up 0 bases and J gave up 1 base, with 9 bases separating them. CDR3 length: 16 amino acids. In germline, CDR1 is SGHAT, CDR2 FQNNGV. The CDR3 DNA is TGTGCCAGCAGCTTAGATAGTTTTGGGAACACCGGGGAGCTGTTTTTT. Its translation is CASSLDSFGNTGELFF.

This clone has a handful of counts. The CDR3 DNA reads as TGCAGCGTAGGGAGAACAGGACAGCCCTACGAGCAGTACTTC. Translation gives CSVGRTGQPYEQYF. The chain has TRBV29-1 and TRBJ2-7, with D perhaps TRBD1 (6 bases). Deletions cut 6 bases from V and 2 bases from J, with 17 bases between. This CDR3 is built from 14 residues. Germline CDR1 reads SQVTM; CDR2 reads ANQGSEA.

The chain combines TRBV7-8 with TRBJ2-7; D is possibly TRBD2 (6 bases). Germline CDR1 and CDR2: SGHVS and FQNEAQ. The V end lost 1 base, the J end lost 2 bases, and 9 bases lay between the germline ends. There are 14 residues in the CDR3. The CDR3 here is CASSLDPGAYEQYF. The CDR3 DNA reads TGTGCCAGCAGCTTAGATCCGGGGGCCTACGAGCAGTACTTC. Full variable domain (outside the CDR3, taken from reference TRBV7-8 and TRBJ2-7): GAGVSQSPRYKVAKRGQDVALRCDPISGHVSLFWYQQALGQGPEFLTYFQNEAQLDKSGLPSDRFFAERPEGSVSTLKIQRTQQEDSAVYLCASSLDPGAYEQYFGPGTRLTVT.

This clone was recorded a few times. V gene TRBV29-1 combines with J gene TRBJ2-1; maybe TRBD2 (5 bases). The length of the CDR3 is 11 residues. The V gene lost 1 base and the J gene lost 14 bases, with 12 bases spanning the gap. Germline V lookup: CDR1 SQVTM, CDR2 ANQGSEA. CDR3 DNA: TGCAGCGTTGAAGCGGGATTAGTGGAGTTCTTC. Amino acid sequence: CSVEAGLVEFF.

The J gene is TRBJ2-1, the V gene TRBV29-1, with 10 nucleotides matching TRBD1. The trim removed 3 bases at V and 9 bases at J, leaving 8 bases unmatched. Germline V gene sequence: CDR1 SQVTM, CDR2 ANQGSEA. This CDR3 contains 14 residues. CDR3 coding DNA: TGCAGCGTTGATGGGACAGGGGTTCTGGGTGAGCAGTTCTTC. The encoded protein is CSVDGTGVLGEQFF.

This clone was seen a few times. The chain has TRBV5-5 and TRBJ2-7; TRBD1 matches at 10 bases. CDR1 is SGHKS and CDR2 is YYEKEE in the germline V gene (reference sequence). The CDR3 spans 18 residues. The V and J ends lost 1 base and 10 bases, in that order; junction bases with no gene match: 20. CDR3 region: CASSLMGTGDALLRGQYF. Written as DNA, the CDR3 is TGTGCCAGCAGCTTGATGGGGACAGGGGACGCACTTCTACGAGGACAGTACTTC.

The chain carries TRBV11-2 and TRBJ1-5; 7 bases agree with TRBD1. Germline CDR1 is SGHAT and CDR2 is FQNNGV. Trimming at V came to 7 bases and at J to 4 bases, leaving 4 bases not matched to a gene. The CDR3 covers 13 residues. The chain's CDR3 is CASKGDSNQPQHF. CDR3 sequence (DNA): TGTGCCAGCAAAGGGGACAGTAATCAGCCCCAGCATTTT. The whole variable domain, remainder taken from reference TRBV11-2 and TRBJ1-5, is EAGVAQSPRYKIIEKRQSVAFWCNPISGHATLYWYQQILGQGPKLLIQFQNNGVVDDSQLPKDRFSAERLKGVDSTLKIQPAKLEDSAVYLCASKGDSNQPQHFGDGTRLSIL.

This chain uses TRBV7-9 with TRBJ1-5; TRBD1 matches 7 bases. V shed 4 bases, J shed 3 bases, and the junction held 3 bases outside the gene matches. Germline-derived CDR1 and CDR2 are SEHNR and FQNEAQ (reference sequence). The CDR3 is made up of 14 amino acids. The CDR3 is CASSSDRDNQPQHF. The DNA of the CDR3 is TGTGCCAGCAGCTCAGACAGGGACAATCAGCCCCAGCATTTT.

This clone was seen only a few times. The gene calls are TRBV27 and TRBJ2-2; D is ambiguous. The V and J ends lost 2 bases and 3 bases respectively, with 4 bases between them. The CDR3 spans 13 residues. Germline-derived CDR1 and CDR2 are MNHEY and SMNVEV (reference sequence). As DNA, the CDR3 is TGTGCCAGCAGTTTACAGTACACCGGGGAGCTGTTTTTT. Its translation: CASSLQYTGELFF.

The V gene is TRBV7-9, the J gene TRBJ2-5; 11 bases match TRBD2. Germline values: CDR1 SEHNR, CDR2 FQNEAQ (reference sequence). With 0 bases clipped from V and 1 base from J, the junction kept 4 bases outside the gene matches. This CDR3 is built from 17 residues. The CDR3 is CASSLARTSGGQETQYF. In DNA form, the CDR3 reads TGTGCCAGCAGCTTAGCGCGAACTAGCGGGGGCCAAGAGACCCAGTACTTC.

This sequence joins TRBV6-5 and TRBJ2-7; 7 bases fit TRBD2. The CDR3 has 16 residues. The V gene end was trimmed by 0 bases and the J gene end by 6 bases; junction bases not matched to a gene: 11. The germline gives CDR1 MNHEY, CDR2 SVGAGI. CDR3 DNA sequence: TGTGCCAGCAGTTACTCGAAGGTCGAACTAGCGCTCGAGCAGTACTTC. Its protein is CASSYSKVELALEQYF.

V and J are TRBV6-1 and TRBJ2-7; tentatively, D is TRBD1 (6 bases). Trimming left V 4 bases short and J 6 bases short, with 10 bases between. This CDR3 has 12 amino acids. Germline V gene sequence: CDR1 MNHNS, CDR2 SASEGT. CDR3 nucleotides: TGTGCCAGCAGTGTTGGCAGGGGCGAGCAGTACTTC. It encodes CASSVGRGEQYF.

The chain's CDR3 is CASSLLAGEDTQYF. The CDR3 nucleotides read TGCGCCAGCAGCTTGCTAGCGGGGGAAGATACGCAGTATTTT. The chain uses TRBV5-1 and TRBJ2-3; TRBD2 aligns across 10 bases. The junction had 1 base not matched to a gene; V was cut back by 1 base and J by 5 bases. The CDR3 covers 14 residues. Germline V gene lookup returns CDR1 SGHRS and CDR2 YFSETQ.

CDR3 protein: CATRDEAGGRNEQFF. CDR3 bases: TGTGCCACCAGAGATGAAGCGGGGGGGCGGAATGAGCAGTTCTTC. The chain recombines TRBV15 with TRBJ2-1, with 10 bases identical to TRBD2. Germline V gene sequence: CDR1 LNHNV, CDR2 YYDKDF (reference sequence). V was clipped by 6 bases and J by 7 bases; unmatched bases: 9. This CDR3 contains 15 residues.

The chain employs TRBV29-1 and TRBJ2-3, with unresolved D. The CDR3 totals 11 residues. V was shortened by 1 base and J by 8 bases, with 7 bases between the two germline ends. Germline V CDR1 and CDR2: SQVTM, ANQGSEA. This CDR3 reads CSVEGLGTQYF. The CDR3 nucleotides are TGCAGCGTTGAAGGGCTTGGTACGCAGTATTTT.

Comment on this clone: Other nucleotide sequences in the sample specify the same CDR3. The V and J genes are TRBV7-6 and TRBJ2-5, with a weak D call TRBD1 (5 bases). CDR1 is SGHVS, CDR2 FNYEAQ, per germline. There are 14 residues in the CDR3. The V gene lost 3 bases and the J gene lost 5 bases, with 13 bases spanning the gap. CDR3: CASSFRTLGETQYF. The CDR3 coding sequence is TGTGCCAGCAGCTTCCGGACACTGGGGGAGACCCAGTACTTC.

The CDR3 bases are TGTGCCACCTCCCGGGACGAAACTTACGAGCAGTACTTC. It yields the protein CATSRDETYEQYF. The chain carries TRBV19 and TRBJ2-7; TRBD1 or TRBD2 may be the D gene (5 bases each). Germline values: CDR1 LNHDA, CDR2 SQIVND (reference sequence). V shed 10 bases and J shed 4 bases, with 17 bases lying between them. The CDR3 consists of 13 residues. Combining the CDR3 with reference TRBV19 and TRBJ2-7 gives the whole variable domain DGGITQSPKYLFRKEGQNVTLSCEQNLNHDAMYWYRQDPGQGLRLIYYSQIVNDFQKGDIAEGYSVSREKKESFPLTVTSAQKNPTAFYLCATSRDETYEQYFGPGTRLTVT.